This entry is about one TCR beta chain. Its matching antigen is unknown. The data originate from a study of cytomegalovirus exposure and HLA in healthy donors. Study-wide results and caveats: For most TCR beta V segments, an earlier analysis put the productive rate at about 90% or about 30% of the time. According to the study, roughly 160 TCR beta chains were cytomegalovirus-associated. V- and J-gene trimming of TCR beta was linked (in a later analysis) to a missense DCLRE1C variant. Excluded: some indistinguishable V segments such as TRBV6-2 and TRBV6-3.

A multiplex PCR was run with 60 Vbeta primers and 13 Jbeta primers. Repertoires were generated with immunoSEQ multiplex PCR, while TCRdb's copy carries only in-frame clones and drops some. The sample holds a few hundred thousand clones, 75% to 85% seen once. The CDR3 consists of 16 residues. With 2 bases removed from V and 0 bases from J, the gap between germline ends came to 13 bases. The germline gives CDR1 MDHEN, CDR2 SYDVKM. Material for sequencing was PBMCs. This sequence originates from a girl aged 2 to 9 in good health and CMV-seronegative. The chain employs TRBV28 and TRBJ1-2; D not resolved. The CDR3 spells CASSLGRLRTNYGYTF. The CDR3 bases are TGTGCCAGCAGTTTAGGCAGACTACGAACTAACTATGGCTACACCTTC.